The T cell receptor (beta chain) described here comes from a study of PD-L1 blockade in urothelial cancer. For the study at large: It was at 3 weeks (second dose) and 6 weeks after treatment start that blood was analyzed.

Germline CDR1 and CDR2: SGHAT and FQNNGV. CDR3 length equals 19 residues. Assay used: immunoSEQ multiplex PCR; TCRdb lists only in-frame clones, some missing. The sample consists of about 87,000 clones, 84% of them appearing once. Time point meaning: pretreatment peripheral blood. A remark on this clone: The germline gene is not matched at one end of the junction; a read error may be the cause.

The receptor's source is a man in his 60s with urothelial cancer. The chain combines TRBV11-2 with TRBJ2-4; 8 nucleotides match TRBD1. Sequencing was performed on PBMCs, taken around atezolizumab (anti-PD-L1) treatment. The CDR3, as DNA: TGTGCCAGCACCTTAGTGCAAGGGTGGACAGGGCTAGCCAAAAACATTCAGTACTTC. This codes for CASTLVQGWTGLAKNIQYF.